Below, 14 T cell receptor beta chains from the same sample are listed, as sequenced in a study of T cell responses to AZD1222 COVID-19 vaccine. Produced via immunoSEQ multiplex PCR; TCRdb's table is partial and in-frame only. The sample records about 120,000 clones, roughly 88% being singletons. The sequencing used peripheral blood, collected on day 0 of MenACWY control vaccination. Receptors were obtained from an adult in good health.

The chain has TRBV28 and TRBJ1-1; TRBD1 is a possible D gene (6 bases). The CDR3 contains 14 residues. Trimming removed 6 bases at V and 2 bases at J, with 13 bases between. CDR1 is MDHEN and CDR2 is SYDVKM in the germline V gene. Here the CDR3 reads CASRSPGGNTEAFF. The CDR3 region has the DNA TGTGCCAGCAGATCCCCGGGGGGCAACACTGAAGCTTTCTTT.

The table lists this clone with a count of one. V is TRBV5-1 and J is TRBJ2-7; 7 bases are shared with TRBD1. V lost 3 bases, J lost 0 bases, and 6 bases stayed unmatched. Germline V lookup: CDR1 SGHRS, CDR2 YFSETQ. The CDR3 consists of 15 residues. CDR3 coding DNA: TGCGCCAGCAGCTGGGGGACAGCTAGCTCCTACGAGCAGTACTTC. Its protein product is CASSWGTASSYEQYF.

The chain joins TRBV10-1 to TRBJ1-4; 10 positions agree with TRBD1. J gave up 7 bases and V 6 bases, and 5 bases lay outside the gene matches. This CDR3 is built from 14 residues. Germline CDR1 reads WNHNN; CDR2 reads SYGVQD (reference sequence). The CDR3 nucleotides read TGCGCCAGCAGATACGGGACAGGGGCTGAAAAACTGTTTTTT. As protein: CASRYGTGAEKLFF.

The chain combines TRBV2 with TRBJ2-1; tentative D call: TRBD1 (5 bases). Trimming stripped 7 bases from V and 7 bases from J, with 20 bases between. The CDR3 consists of 15 residues. From germline, CDR1 is SNHLY and CDR2 FYNNEI. The CDR3 loop reads CASKGQAPLRNEQFF. The CDR3 DNA reads TGTGCCAGCAAGGGGCAGGCGCCACTTAGGAATGAGCAGTTCTTC.

The chain couples TRBV5-1 to TRBJ2-5; D not certain. V lost 0 bases to trimming and J lost 1 base, with 7 bases between them. Germline V CDR1 and CDR2: SGHRS, YFSETQ. CDR3 length equals 14 residues. CDR3 nucleotides: TGCGCCAGCAGCTTGGCTGGGTCCCAAGAGACCCAGTACTTC. This codes for CASSLAGSQETQYF.

CDR3 nucleotides: TGTGCCAGCAGCGTCGCCGGTGGGGGCTACAATGAGCAGTTCTTC. Amino acid sequence: CASSVAGGGYNEQFF. The V gene is TRBV9, the J gene TRBJ2-1; D possibly matches TRBD1 or TRBD2 (5 bases each). Germline V gives CDR1 SGDLS, CDR2 YYNGEE. This CDR3 has 15 residues. With 2 bases removed from V and 3 bases from J, the gap between germline ends came to 12 bases.

This clone was observed a few times. V and J are TRBV20-1 and TRBJ1-1; D is perhaps TRBD1 (5 bases). CDR1 and CDR2 (germline): DFQATT, SNEGSKA (reference sequence). The CDR3 is 14 residues long. The ends were cut back, 3 bases at V and 0 bases at J, with 11 bases in the middle. In nucleotides, the CDR3 is TGCAGTGCTAGTTGGGGACTGCTGAACACTGAAGCTTTCTTT. Translation gives CSASWGLLNTEAFF.

The J gene is TRBJ1-1, the V gene TRBV14; D may be TRBD1 (6 bases). This CDR3 comprises 14 residues. Between the trimmed V and J ends, which lost 1 base and 6 bases, there was a span of 12 bases. Germline V gene data show CDR1 as SGHDN and CDR2 as FVKESK. The CDR3 spells CASSQVGGPAEAFF. CDR3 bases: TGTGCCAGCAGCCAAGTCGGGGGGCCCGCTGAAGCTTTCTTT. The whole variable domain, filled in from reference TRBV14 and TRBJ1-1, reads EAGVTQFPSHSVIEKGQTVTLRCDPISGHDNLYWYRRVMGKEIKFLLHFVKESKQDESGMPNNRFLAERTGGTYSTLKVQPAELEDSGVYFCASSQVGGPAEAFFGQGTRLTVV.

The chain combines TRBV3-1 (or the pseudogene TRBV3-2) with TRBJ1-4; the D gene is possibly TRBD1 (6 bases). The germline CDR1 and CDR2 sequences are LGHDT and YNNKEL (reference sequence). The length of the CDR3 is 17 residues. Trimming cost V 4 bases and J 5 bases, with 20 bases left between them. The chain's CDR3 is CASSLRQVVLPNEKLFF. In DNA, the CDR3 is TGTGCCAGCAGCCTCCGACAGGTAGTTCTCCCGAATGAAAAACTGTTTTTT.

DNA of the CDR3: TGTGCCAGCAGCTGGGGGACAGCGAACACCGGGGAGCTGTTTTTT. Translated, it gives CASSWGTANTGELFF. The chain carries TRBV5-4 and TRBJ2-2, with 7 bases identical to TRBD1. The CDR3 runs to 15 residues. Germline CDR1 reads SGHNT; CDR2 reads YYREEE (reference sequence). V was pared by 3 bases and J by 0 bases, with 2 bases of the junction left unmatched. Full variable domain (outside the CDR3, taken from reference TRBV5-4 and TRBJ2-2): ETGVTQSPTHLIKTRGQQVTLRCSSQSGHNTVSWYQQALGQGPQFIFQYYREEENGRGNFPPRFSGLQFPNYSSELNVNALELDDSALYLCASSWGTANTGELFFGEGSRLTVL.

This sequence joins TRBV7-9 and TRBJ1-1; a possible D gene is TRBD1 (6 bases). Germline loops: CDR1 SEHNR, CDR2 FQNEAQ (reference sequence). Trimming cost V 2 bases and J 5 bases, with 15 bases left between them. The CDR3 sequence is 15 residues long. The CDR3 nucleotides are TGTGCCAGCAGCTTAAATCAGGGGCAGGGAACTGAAGCTTTCTTT. Amino acid sequence: CASSLNQGQGTEAFF. The full variable domain, in which reference TRBV7-9 and TRBJ1-1 provide the parts outside the CDR3, is DTGVSQNPRHKITKRGQNVTFRCDPISEHNRLYWYRQTLGQGPEFLTYFQNEAQLEKSRLLSDRFSAERPKGSFSTLEIQRTEQGDSAMYLCASSLNQGQGTEAFFGQGTRLTVV.

The chain uses TRBV5-4 and TRBJ1-1; D perhaps matches TRBD1 (6 bases). The CDR3 extends over 14 amino acids. Germline CDR1 and CDR2: SGHNT and YYREEE (reference sequence). Trimming pared 0 bases from V and 6 bases from J, leaving 12 bases between. The CDR3 nucleotides are TGTGCCAGCAGCTTGGCCGGTAGGGGGGCTGAAGCTTTCTTT. Encoded protein: CASSLAGRGAEAFF.

CDR3 nucleotides: TGTGCCAGCAGCAATCGACAGGGGCTCTTGCCCCAGCATTTT. It is translated as CASSNRQGLLPQHF. The chain uses TRBV21-1 and TRBJ1-5; TRBD1, as called in the table, went unchecked against the DNA. TRBV21-1 is a listed pseudogene. This CDR3 region has 14 residues.

This clone has more than one count but fewer than ten. This CDR3 is CASRDTNTEAFF. In DNA form, the CDR3 reads TGTGCCAGCCGGGACACGAACACTGAAGCTTTCTTT. The chain carries TRBV2 and TRBJ1-1; D perhaps matches TRBD1 (6 bases). The germline gives CDR1 SNHLY, CDR2 FYNNEI. V was pared by 8 bases and J by 1 base, with 8 bases between. The CDR3 covers 12 residues.